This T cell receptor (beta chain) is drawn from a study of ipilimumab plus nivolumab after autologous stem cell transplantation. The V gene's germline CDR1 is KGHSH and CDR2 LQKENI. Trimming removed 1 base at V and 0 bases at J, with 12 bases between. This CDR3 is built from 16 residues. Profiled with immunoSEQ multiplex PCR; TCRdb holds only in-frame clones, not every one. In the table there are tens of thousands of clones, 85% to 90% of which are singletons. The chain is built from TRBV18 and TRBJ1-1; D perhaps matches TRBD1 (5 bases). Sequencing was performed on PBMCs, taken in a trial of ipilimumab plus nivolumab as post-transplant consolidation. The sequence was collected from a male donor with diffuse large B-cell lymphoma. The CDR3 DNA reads TGTGCCAGCTCACCACGGACAAGGGAGATGAACACTGAAGCTTTCTTT. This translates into CASSPRTREMNTEAFF. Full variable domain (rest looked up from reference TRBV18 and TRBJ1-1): NAGVMQNPRHLVRRRGQEARLRCSPMKGHSHVYWYRQLPEEGLKFMVYLQKENIIDESGMPKERFSAEFPKEGPSILRIQQVVRGDSAAYFCASSPRTREMNTEAFFGQGTRLTVV.